Listed here is a single TCR beta chain. Its target is not known. This table comes from immunoSEQ multiplex PCR, and its TCRdb copy is limited to in-frame clones, with some not included. The sample records approximately 67,000 clones, roughly 89% being singletons. Trimming took 8 bases from V and 5 from J, leaving 18 bases between them. CDR3 length: 14 amino acids. Germline-derived CDR1 and CDR2 are SGHDN and FVKESK. This sample is part of a study of T cell responses to AZD1222 COVID-19 vaccine. Overall study findings and caveats: Clonal diversity may have been underestimated in mostly white British donors. Spike as a whole was targeted by vaccine-associated CD4 TCRs, dominant at 160-218 and 743-854.

This sequence joins TRBV14 and TRBJ1-1; TRBD1 is a possible D gene (6 bases). The receptor was derived from an adult in good health. Material: peripheral blood, obtained on day 0 of AZD1222 vaccination. Here the CDR3 reads CASGRLGGETEAFF. The CDR3 nucleotides read TGTGCCAGCGGCCGCCTGGGGGGCGAAACTGAAGCTTTCTTT. The whole variable domain, remainder taken from reference TRBV14 and TRBJ1-1, is EAGVTQFPSHSVIEKGQTVTLRCDPISGHDNLYWYRRVMGKEIKFLLHFVKESKQDESGMPNNRFLAERTGGTYSTLKVQPAELEDSGVYFCASGRLGGETEAFFGQGTRLTVV.